The sequence of this TCR beta chain was determined in a study of blood T cell repertoires in COVID-19. Study summary: Samples representing acute and convalescent COVID-19 were sourced from the United States, Italy and Spain. The cDNA or gDNA used as material had been derived from T cells, B-cell-depleted T cells, or PBMCs.

Study processing details: Amplification with reference gene primers provided the estimates of nucleated cell counts. Using immunoSEQ multiplex PCR, the repertoire was profiled, and TCRdb retains in-frame clones only, with some absent. That table is the source of V, J and clone size, and D and trimming were worked out from the DNA. Seen here are around 250,000 clones, 80% to 85% observed once, and the top ten hold more than 3%. With 4 bases removed from V and 6 bases from J, the gap between germline ends came to 18 bases. The CDR3 is made up of 15 amino acids. In germline, CDR1 is SGHRS, CDR2 YFSETQ. The age range of participants was about 18 to 89 years, with residence in about two dozen US areas.

The rearrangement joins TRBV5-1 to TRBJ2-3, with D possibly being TRBD1 or TRBD2 (6 bases each). The sample was PBMCs or T cells enriched from blood (not recorded which). The TCR sequence derives from a man aged 45-60 years who had recovered from COVID-19. CDR3 bases: TGCGCCAGCAGCGTGGGGGCGCTAGCGATCGATACGCAGTATTTT. This translates into CASSVGALAIDTQYF.